This T cell receptor beta chain was sequenced for a study of cytomegalovirus exposure and HLA in healthy donors. General observations from the study: Most TCRs appeared rarely, but some public TCRs recurred in many donors.

Repertoires were generated with immunoSEQ multiplex PCR, while TCRdb's copy carries only in-frame clones and drops some. The profile covers 150,000 to 200,000 clones, with about 90% appearing a single time and about 9.4% taken by the ten largest. The germline V and J ends were trimmed by 2 bases and 4 bases, with 8 bases remaining between them. Germline-derived CDR1 and CDR2 are GTSNPN and SVGIG (reference sequence). CDR3 size: 12 residues. About this clone itself: The antigen remains unidentified.

The rearrangement joins TRBV30 to TRBJ1-2; D gene ambiguous. The sequence was collected from a woman aged 18-30 years in good health and CMV-seropositive. Material for sequencing was PBMCs. For the CDR3, the DNA is TGTGCCTGGAGTCCCGGGATCTATGGCTACACCTTC. It yields the protein CAWSPGIYGYTF.